This passage covers 8 T cell receptor beta chains from one sample sequenced in a study of response to subunit inactivated influenza vaccine. One entry per CDR3 protein, called by TCRdb with MiXCR from the RT-PCR reads. In the table there are about 610,000 distinct CDR3 sequences, 13% to 15% of which are singletons. The specimen comprised PBMCs from blood, sampled 11 to 12 days after vaccination. The receptors were gathered from a man aged 50 to 59 who received an inactivated influenza vaccine.

This clonotype was detected a few times. V usage is TRBV20-1 and J usage is TRBJ2-1; D call uncertain. The germline CDR1 and CDR2 sequences are DFQATT and SNEGSKA (reference sequence). This CDR3 is built from 17 residues. Deletions cut 2 bases from V and 0 bases from J, with 17 bases between. This chain's CDR3 is CSARHSVPRSSYNEQFF. The DNA for the CDR3 is TGCAGTGCTAGACATTCGGTACCCCGGAGCTCCTACAATGAGCAGTTCTTC.

The chain joins TRBV6-1 to TRBJ1-2; maybe TRBD1 (5 bases). CDR3 length equals 16 residues. Per germline, CDR1 MNHNS and CDR2 SASEGT. Trimming shortened V by 9 bases and J by 5 bases, and 25 bases separated the two germline ends. The CDR3 coding sequence is TGTGCCAGTGAACCAGGGCCCGGGCTAGGACTTTATGGCTACACCTTC. Translated, it gives CASEPGPGLGLYGYTF.

This clonotype has ten or more counts. The CDR3 protein is CASGAGGRNSPLHF. The CDR3 DNA is TGTGCCAGCGGAGCAGGGGGACGGAATTCACCCCTCCACTTT. V usage is TRBV3-1 and J usage is TRBJ1-6, with 7 bases matching TRBD1. J gave up 7 bases and V 8 bases, and 8 bases lay outside the gene matches. Germline lookup yields CDR1 LGHDT and CDR2 YNNKEL (reference sequence). The CDR3 totals 14 residues.

This clonotype was seen at least ten times. This rearrangement joins TRBV9 to TRBJ2-2; possible D gene TRBD1, 6 bases. The length of the CDR3 is 15 residues. Per the germline V gene, CDR1 is SGDLS and CDR2 is YYNGEE. The V end was cut by 0 bases, the J end by 8 bases, with 14 bases between. This CDR3 is CASSVGHRVGGELFF. CDR3 DNA: TGTGCCAGCAGCGTAGGTCACAGGGTAGGAGGGGAGCTGTTTTTT. Full variable domain (outside the CDR3, taken from reference TRBV9 and TRBJ2-2): DSGVTQTPKHLITATGQRVTLRCSPRSGDLSVYWYQQSLDQGLQFLIQYYNGEERAKGNILERFSAQQFPDLHSELNLSSLELGDSALYFCASSVGHRVGGELFFGEGSRLTVL.

The chain combines TRBV7-6 with TRBJ2-7, with a weak D call TRBD1 (5 bases). Germline loops: CDR1 SGHVS, CDR2 FNYEAQ. Trimming removed 4 bases at V and 3 bases at J, with 16 bases between. The CDR3 loop spans 15 amino acids. As DNA, the CDR3 is TGTGCCAGCAGCTCAGTTATTAGGGGAATCTACGAGCAGTACTTC. Its translation: CASSSVIRGIYEQYF.

This clonotype was seen more than once but under ten times. This chain connects TRBV6-1 to TRBJ2-7; D assignment may be TRBD1 or TRBD2 (5 bases each). The CDR3 consists of 14 residues. V lost 7 bases, J lost 6 bases, and 19 bases lay in between. Germline V gives CDR1 MNHNS, CDR2 SASEGT. The CDR3 sequence: CASKVRAGSGEQYF. CDR3 sequence (DNA): TGTGCCAGCAAGGTGAGGGCAGGGTCTGGCGAGCAGTACTTC.

This clonotype has a handful of counts. The chain combines TRBV7-9 with TRBJ2-2, with 10 bases identical to TRBD1. This CDR3 is built from 15 residues. V dropped 5 bases and J dropped 7; count of bases not matched to a gene: 7. CDR1 and CDR2 (germline): SEHNR, FQNEAQ (reference sequence). Here the CDR3 reads CASSTGTGDNGELFF. The CDR3 DNA reads as TGTGCCAGCAGCACAGGGACAGGGGATAACGGGGAGCTGTTTTTT.

This clonotype was counted only a few times. This chain links TRBV4-2 with TRBJ2-1, with D unresolved. This CDR3 is built from 15 residues. V was clipped by 0 bases and J by 6 bases, with 12 bases between them. The germline V gene has CDR1 LGHNA and CDR2 YNFKEQ. CDR3 loop: CASSQESQIINEQFF. The CDR3 DNA follows: TGTGCCAGCAGCCAAGAGAGTCAGATCATCAATGAGCAGTTCTTC.